Presented here are 29 T cell receptor beta chains from one specimen sequenced in a study of OX40 agonist ivuxolimab in advanced cancers. Profiled with immunoSEQ multiplex PCR; TCRdb holds only in-frame clones, not every one. This sample yields 68,000 or so clones, of which approximately 81% are seen a single time; around 2.1% belongs to the top ten. This sample comprised CD4+ or CD8+ T cells sorted from blood, obtained in a trial of the OX40 agonist ivuxolimab. All receptors derive from an adult with an advanced solid tumor such as melanoma, head and neck, liver or kidney cancer.

This chain connects TRBV28 to TRBJ1-5, with TRBD1 as a possible D gene (5 bases). The length of the CDR3 is 14 residues. The V and J ends lost 8 bases and 7 bases respectively, with 18 bases between them. In germline, CDR1 is MDHEN, CDR2 SYDVKM. Here the CDR3 reads CASEDHTGDQPQHF. In DNA form, the CDR3 reads TGTGCCAGCGAGGATCACACCGGGGACCAGCCCCAGCATTTT.

The gene calls are TRBV6-6 and TRBJ1-1; 8 bases line up with TRBD1. The CDR3 contains 14 residues. Germline CDR1 reads MNHNY; CDR2 reads SVGAGI (reference sequence). V lost 6 bases to trimming and J lost 2 bases; unmatched junction nucleotides: 5. CDR3 DNA sequence: TGTGCCAGCAGGGGACAGGCCTTTAACACTGAAGCTTTCTTT. It yields the protein CASRGQAFNTEAFF.

The rearrangement links TRBV10-1 to TRBJ1-2; D possibly corresponds to TRBD1 (5 bases). Germline lookup yields CDR1 WNHNN and CDR2 SYGVQD (reference sequence). This CDR3 region has 13 residues. Trimming left V 4 bases short and J 1 base short, with 7 bases between. This CDR3 is CASSGQSNYGYTF. CDR3 sequence (DNA): TGCGCCAGCAGTGGACAGAGTAACTATGGCTACACCTTC.

The chain employs TRBV29-1 and TRBJ2-1; D gene ambiguous. Trimming took off 8 bases at V and 7 bases at J, with 21 bases between the two ends. The CDR3 covers 14 residues. Germline CDR1 and CDR2: SQVTM and ANQGSEA. CDR3 in DNA: TGCAGCTCACGCCCTGGCAGCGCGGTTAATGAGCAGTTCTTC. Its translation is CSSRPGSAVNEQFF.

CDR3 sequence reads: CASSRGGSYEQYF. CDR3 nucleotides: TGTGCCAGCAGCCGCGGTGGATCCTACGAGCAGTACTTC. The chain combines TRBV6-5 with TRBJ2-7; D not resolved. Germline V CDR1 and CDR2: MNHEY, SVGAGI. The V gene lost 6 bases and the J gene lost 1 base, with 10 bases spanning the gap. This CDR3 region has 13 residues.

This sequence joins TRBV19 and TRBJ2-3; the match to TRBD2 covers 10 bases. The trim removed 4 bases at V and 1 base at J, leaving 11 bases unmatched. The length of the CDR3 is 18 residues. Germline CDR1 reads LNHDA; CDR2 reads SQIVND (reference sequence). CDR3 DNA: TGTGCCAGTAGTACATTGACTAGCGGGTGGCCGGGCACAGATACGCAGTATTTT. Encoded protein: CASSTLTSGWPGTDTQYF.

In its sample, this clone was seen a few times. The chain is built from TRBV9 and TRBJ2-7, with D unresolved. V was trimmed by 3 bases and J by 1 base, leaving 2 bases between them. The CDR3 has 11 residues. Germline assignment: CDR1 SGDLS and CDR2 YYNGEE. CDR3 region: CASSASYEQYF. For the CDR3, the DNA is TGTGCCAGCAGCGCATCCTACGAGCAGTACTTC. Supplemented by reference TRBV9 and TRBJ2-7, the full variable domain reads DSGVTQTPKHLITATGQRVTLRCSPRSGDLSVYWYQQSLDQGLQFLIQYYNGEERAKGNILERFSAQQFPDLHSELNLSSLELGDSALYFCASSASYEQYFGPGTRLTVT.

The V and J genes are TRBV7-2 and TRBJ1-4, with D possibly matching TRBD1 (5 bases). V lost 1 base and J 7 bases, leaving 13 bases between the germline ends. The germline CDR1 and CDR2 sequences are SGHTA and FQGNSA. CDR3 length: 15 residues. The CDR3 nucleotides are TGTGCCAGCAGCTTAGAGGGCAGGGCAAGTGAAAAACTGTTTTTT. It encodes CASSLEGRASEKLFF.

The chain couples TRBV6-6 to TRBJ2-2, with no clear D. Germline values: CDR1 MNHNY, CDR2 SVGAGI (reference sequence). This CDR3 is 13 amino acids long. Trimming pared 7 bases from V and 1 base from J, leaving 7 bases between. The CDR3 bases are TGTGCCAGCACGAGTAGGAACACCGGGGAGCTGTTTTTT. This gives the protein CASTSRNTGELFF.

The chain links TRBV25-1 to TRBJ1-1; D uncertain. CDR1 is MGHDK, CDR2 SYGVNS, per germline. The V end was cut by 3 bases, the J end by 4 bases, with 15 bases between. The CDR3 covers 15 residues. CDR3 coding DNA: TGTGCCAGCAGTGATGACGAAAGCCTGGGCACTGAAGCTTTCTTT. Residues: CASSDDESLGTEAFF.

CDR3 sequence: CASSSSWSSYNEQFF. As DNA, the CDR3 is TGTGCCAGCAGTTCCTCTTGGAGCTCCTACAATGAGCAGTTCTTC. J is TRBJ2-1 and V is TRBV27; D is undetermined. The CDR3 sequence is 15 residues long. Trimming left V 4 bases short and J 0 bases short, with 10 bases between. Germline CDR1 reads MNHEY; CDR2 reads SMNVEV (reference sequence).

The chain joins TRBV28 to TRBJ2-7, with 9 bases lining up with TRBD1. After removal of 6 bases from V and 4 bases from J, the junction contained 10 bases not matched to a gene. CDR1 is MDHEN and CDR2 is SYDVKM in the germline V gene. The CDR3 is 15 residues long. The CDR3 bases are TGTGCCAGCAGCAATCCGGGACAGGGAAAATACGAGCAGTACTTC. Translated: CASSNPGQGKYEQYF.

This clone was counted a single time. V and J are TRBV28 and TRBJ2-5; TRBD1 matches 8 bases. Trimming at V came to 6 bases and at J to 3 bases, leaving 3 bases not matched to a gene. Germline-derived CDR1 and CDR2 are MDHEN and SYDVKM. This CDR3 has 13 amino acids. CDR3 residues: CASRLQGEETQYF. The CDR3 DNA is TGTGCCAGCAGGTTACAGGGGGAAGAGACCCAGTACTTC.

This clone occurred a few times. The genes are TRBV6-5 and TRBJ1-6; 11 bases match TRBD1. Germline V gene lookup returns CDR1 MNHEY and CDR2 SVGAGI. Unmatched junction bases numbered 1, after V lost 0 bases and J lost 6 bases. The CDR3 is 16 residues long. CDR3 protein: CASSYSGTGGNSPLHF. CDR3 coding DNA: TGTGCCAGCAGTTACTCTGGGACAGGGGGTAATTCACCCCTCCACTTT.

The chain has TRBV6-5 and TRBJ1-4; 8 bases fit TRBD1. Trimming cost V 5 bases and J 8 bases; bases outside gene matches: 7. The V gene's germline CDR1 is MNHEY and CDR2 SVGAGI. This CDR3 spans 14 amino acids. The CDR3 bases are TGTGCCAGCAGTCCGGGACAGGCGGTGGAAAAACTGTTTTTT. It yields the protein CASSPGQAVEKLFF.

The rearrangement joins TRBV28 to TRBJ1-1; D perhaps matches TRBD1 (6 bases). This CDR3 has 13 residues. The germline gives CDR1 MDHEN, CDR2 SYDVKM. V gave up 2 bases and J gave up 5 bases, with 9 bases separating them. DNA of the CDR3: TGTGCCAGCAGTTTAGGAGGGGGTACTGAAGCTTTCTTT. It codes for CASSLGGGTEAFF.

The chain recombines TRBV25-1 with TRBJ1-4; D is possibly TRBD1 (5 bases). CDR3 length: 15 amino acids. Germline CDR1 MGHDK, CDR2 SYGVNS. V dropped 8 bases and J dropped 5 bases, with 18 bases sitting between them. The CDR3 DNA reads as TGTGCCAGCGCTGGGTTGACTGGGACGAATGAAAAACTGTTTTTT. Translated, it gives CASAGLTGTNEKLFF.

Here the CDR3 reads CAWSVGTAEQYF. CDR3 in DNA: TGTGCCTGGAGTGTTGGGACAGCCGAGCAGTACTTC. The chain employs TRBV30 and TRBJ2-7; 7 bases match TRBD1. The CDR3 totals 12 residues. The V and J ends lost 0 bases and 6 bases, in that order; junction bases with no gene match: 2. Germline CDR1 and CDR2: GTSNPN and SVGIG (reference sequence).

The chain joins TRBV5-1 to TRBJ2-6; TRBD1 agrees at 7 bases. CDR3 length: 16 residues. In germline, CDR1 is SGHRS, CDR2 YFSETQ. J lost 2 bases, V lost 2 bases, and 4 bases had no gene match. The chain's CDR3 is CASSLETGPGANVLTF. Written as DNA, the CDR3 is TGCGCCAGCAGCTTAGAGACAGGGCCTGGGGCCAACGTCCTGACTTTC.

A single count supports this clone. J is TRBJ1-4 and V is TRBV21-1. TRBV21-1 is given as a pseudogene. The length of the CDR3 is 14 residues. The CDR3 DNA sequence: TGTGCCAGCAGCTTCGGGAACACTAATGAAAAACTGTTTTTT. It yields the protein CASSFGNTNEKLFF.

The gene calls are TRBV21-1 and TRBJ1-2; whether TRBD1, the table's D call, matches the DNA was not checked. TRBV21-1 is reported as a pseudogene. The CDR3 length is 15 residues. The CDR3 nucleotides are TGTGCCAGCAGCGACCGGACAGGGATCAACTATGGCTACACCTTC. Translated: CASSDRTGINYGYTF.

This clone was detected once. The chain employs TRBV19 and TRBJ2-1; 15 bases fit TRBD2. Germline values: CDR1 LNHDA, CDR2 SQIVND (reference sequence). The CDR3 runs 15 residues. V lost 5 bases to trimming and J lost 15 bases; unmatched junction nucleotides: 11. CDR3 nucleotides: TGTGCCAGTAGTGCCGGACTAGCGGGGGGGAGTAGGCCGTTCTTC. It translates to CASSAGLAGGSRPFF.

The rearrangement joins TRBV18 to TRBJ1-3; 7 bases align to TRBD1. J lost 0 bases, V lost 5 bases, and 7 bases had no gene match. CDR3 size: 16 residues. Per the germline V gene, CDR1 is KGHSH and CDR2 is LQKENI. CDR3 DNA sequence: TGTGCCAGCTCAAGGGGACAGCCCAGCTCTGGAAACACCATATATTTT. Residues: CASSRGQPSSGNTIYF.

The sample holds a few counts of this clone. The CDR3 DNA follows: TGTGCCAGCAGCCCTCAAGCGGGAGGGCCGGGTAATGAGCAGTTCTTC. Its translation: CASSPQAGGPGNEQFF. The chain links TRBV14 to TRBJ2-1; 10 bases line up with TRBD2. The V gene's germline CDR1 is SGHDN and CDR2 FVKESK. V dropped 4 bases and J dropped 7; count of bases not matched to a gene: 10. This CDR3 is built from 16 residues. The variable domain in full, completed from reference TRBV14 and TRBJ2-1, reads EAGVTQFPSHSVIEKGQTVTLRCDPISGHDNLYWYRRVMGKEIKFLLHFVKESKQDESGMPNNRFLAERTGGTYSTLKVQPAELEDSGVYFCASSPQAGGPGNEQFFGPGTRLTVL.

CDR3: CASSARGEPSYGYTF. CDR3 coding DNA: TGTGCCAGCAGTGCAAGGGGGGAGCCGAGCTATGGCTACACCTTC. The rearrangement joins TRBV27 to TRBJ1-2; perhaps TRBD1 as D (6 bases). The V end lost 5 bases, the J end lost 4 bases, and 17 bases lay between the germline ends. Germline V lookup: CDR1 MNHEY, CDR2 SMNVEV (reference sequence). The CDR3 is 15 amino acids.

The rearrangement links TRBV2 to TRBJ1-5, with unresolved D. V was shortened by 4 bases and J by 1 base, with 8 bases between the two germline ends. The length of the CDR3 is 14 residues. Germline V lookup: CDR1 SNHLY, CDR2 FYNNEI. Written as DNA, the CDR3 is TGTGCCAGCAGTGGTAGGTACAGCAATCAGCCCCAGCATTTT. Translated, it gives CASSGRYSNQPQHF.

This chain connects TRBV4-3 to TRBJ1-6; D gene ambiguous. Germline V CDR1 and CDR2: LGHNA, YSLEER. V lost 0 bases and J lost 7, with 16 bases in between. There are 17 residues in the CDR3. The CDR3 sequence: CASSQDRGGTRNSPLHF. The CDR3 DNA sequence: TGCGCCAGCAGCCAAGATCGAGGAGGCACGAGAAATTCACCCCTCCACTTT.

This rearrangement joins TRBV28 to TRBJ2-1, with TRBD2 identical over 12 bases. After removal of 6 bases from V and 7 bases from J, the junction contained 7 bases not matched to a gene. The CDR3 is 15 residues long. Germline V gene sequence: CDR1 MDHEN, CDR2 SYDVKM. The CDR3 nucleotides are TGTGCCAGCAGGGGAGGACTAGCGGGAACGAATGAGCAGTTCTTC. This encodes CASRGGLAGTNEQFF.

The J gene is TRBJ2-3, the V gene TRBV5-1, with D uncertain. The CDR3 sequence is 14 residues long. Per germline, CDR1 SGHRS and CDR2 YFSETQ. With 4 bases removed from V and 5 bases from J, the gap between germline ends came to 14 bases. CDR3 sequence (DNA): TGCGCCAGCAGCCCGGGCGATCAAAGAGATACGCAGTATTTT. Translated, it gives CASSPGDQRDTQYF.